These 8 T cell receptor beta chains were sequenced from one sample in a study of blood T cells in healthy people across ages. A J-beta primer mix and a sample-barcoded 5' primer were used in a second PCR of about 7 to 11 cycles. TCRdb redid the calling of the 5' RACE reads with MiXCR, one entry per CDR3 protein. Of hundreds of thousands of distinct CDR3 sequences listed, approximately 52% are singletons. Sequencing was done on a sample of blood. These TCRs come from a woman aged 80 or over in good health.

The genes are TRBV30 and TRBJ1-5, with D maybe TRBD1 (6 bases). From germline, CDR1 is GTSNPN and CDR2 SVGIG (reference sequence). This CDR3 spans 12 amino acids. The V end lost 5 bases, the J end lost 9 bases, and 14 bases lay between the germline ends. CDR3 coding DNA: TGTGCCTGGGGGGGCACCTCACGGCCCCAGCATTTT. This gives the protein CAWGGTSRPQHF.

This clonotype was detected ten times or more. The chain is built from TRBV24-1 and TRBJ1-2; 11 nucleotides align to TRBD1. This CDR3 region has 15 residues. Germline CDR1 and CDR2: KGHDR and SFDVKD. After removal of 3 bases from V and 7 bases from J, the junction contained 6 bases not matched to a gene. CDR3 in DNA: TGTGCCACCAGTGATGCTGGACAGGGGGCTCGTGGCTACACCTTC. It specifies CATSDAGQGARGYTF.

The chain carries TRBV28 and TRBJ1-5, with 12 bases aligning to TRBD1. The junction had 3 bases not matched to a gene; V was cut back by 6 bases and J by 0 bases. This CDR3 spans 16 amino acids. Germline CDR1 MDHEN, CDR2 SYDVKM. CDR3 sequence (DNA): TGTGCCAGCAGGGGACAGGGGGCACATAGCAATCAGCCCCAGCATTTT. Its translation: CASRGQGAHSNQPQHF.

The rearrangement uses TRBV20-1 and TRBJ1-5; D uncertain. The V end was cut by 0 bases, the J end by 3 bases, with 12 bases between. The CDR3 runs 15 residues. Looked up from germline, CDR1 is DFQATT and CDR2 is SNEGSKA (reference sequence). The chain's CDR3 is CSARDGSGYNQPQHF. Here the CDR3 DNA reads TGCAGTGCTAGAGATGGCTCAGGCTACAATCAGCCCCAGCATTTT.

J is TRBJ2-7 and V is TRBV6-1; a weak D match, TRBD1 (6 bases). The CDR3 is made up of 13 amino acids. CDR1 and CDR2 (germline): MNHNS, SASEGT. V was cut by 4 bases and J by 2 bases, with 9 bases left in between. CDR3 coding DNA: TGTGCCAGCAGTGGGACAGACGCCTACGAGCAGTACTTC. It yields the protein CASSGTDAYEQYF.

The rearrangement joins TRBV21-1 to TRBJ2-4; the D call in the table, TRBD1, was not verified against the DNA. The tail of the sequence fits TRBJ2-5 better, so the J call may be wrong. TRBV21-1 is tagged as a pseudogene. This CDR3 region has 19 residues. The CDR3 spells CASSKIGPRTGFIQETQYF. CDR3 DNA sequence: TGTGCCAGCAGCAAAATAGGTCCGAGGACAGGGTTTATCCAAGAGACCCAGTACTTC.

This clonotype was recorded once. The V gene is TRBV7-6, the J gene TRBJ2-5, with 15 nucleotides matching TRBD2. The J call may be faulty, since TRBJ2-7 better matches the DNA end. The V gene's germline CDR1 is SGHVS and CDR2 FNYEAQ. This CDR3 region has 16 residues. The CDR3 region has the DNA TGTGCCAGCAGCCCAGGACTAGCGGGGGGGCAGTACGAGCAGTACTTC. This translates into CASSPGLAGGQYEQYF.

This clonotype was seen a few times. The genes are TRBV18 and TRBJ1-1; D unresolved. This CDR3 is 14 amino acids long. The ends were cut back, 5 bases at V and 1 base at J, with 11 bases in the middle. Germline-derived CDR1 and CDR2 are KGHSH and LQKENI. The CDR3 DNA reads TGTGCCAGCTCAGGAGGGATCTCGAACACTGAAGCTTTCTTT. Protein sequence: CASSGGISNTEAFF.